What follows describes a single TCR beta chain. The antigen this receptor binds is unknown. No base quality information exists; no much larger clone differs at one position. Libraries were constructed by the immunoSEQ multiplex PCR assay. A mixture of 60 forward primers for TCR Vbeta segments and 13 reverse primers for TCR Jbeta segments was used in the multiplex PCR. The CDR3 region of rearranged TCR beta genes was amplified from genomic DNA with a multiplex PCR assay. The Illumina HiSeq System was used to sequence the amplified TCR beta libraries as 87-base-pair reads. On the study's bioinformatics: A later analysis counted around 72 million unique TCR beta chains across the 650 to 700 repertoires, and around 9.9 million of these chains were shared by at least two donors. A nearest-neighbor algorithm error-corrected the raw reads and collapsed the reads into unique sequences, merging closely related sequences to remove PCR and sequencing errors. V, D and J gene segments were assigned by aligning CDR3 sequences to IMGT reference sequences. For a sequence to be retained, at least a six-nucleotide match to both a V gene segment and a J gene segment was required. A rearrangement was called productive if the CDR3 had no stop codons and remained in frame with V and J, and every other rearrangement was called non-productive. Following IMGT convention, CDR3 was defined as the stretch from the second conserved V-encoded cysteine up to the conserved J-encoded phenylalanine. The earlier analysis of a few hundred of the donors excluded any sequence lacking an unambiguous match to a single V gene segment. An earlier analysis of just under 600 of the donors called V segments functional above 56.7% productive rearrangements and segregating when the between-donor standard deviation exceeded 5%. A statistical classification framework was built for diagnosing cytomegalovirus status from the catalog of TCR beta chain sequences. In a later analysis, TCR nucleotide sequences were compared against IMGT/GENE-DB human TR gene sequences so that V and J genes could be assigned. The TCRdist pipeline was used in a later analysis to assign CDR3 sequences and most-parsimonious VDJ recombination scenarios. In a later analysis, each TCR beta chain was defined by its CDR3 amino acid sequence together with its V-gene family, and reads lacking a unique V-gene family were excluded. To address suspected cross-contamination and a sequencing artifact, a later analysis removed 550 to 750 highly shared, low-generation-probability nucleotide sequences. For each public chain, a later analysis derived a clonal expansion index from normalized ranks of inferred template counts within each repertoire. In a later analysis, generation probabilities were computed with a VDJ recombination model fitted to out-of-frame rearrangements, and the resulting probabilities were checked against IGoR. In a later analysis, hypergeometric tests were used to score TCR-TCR, TCR-HLA and TCR-CMV co-occurrence, with a repertoire-size bias correction applied to TCR pairs. To estimate false discovery rates, a later analysis permuted the HLA or CMV assignments 20 times. In a later analysis, co-occurring TCRs were grouped with DBSCAN, and TCRdist sequence similarity was added when clustering was performed within HLA-allele-positive subsets. For co-occurrence clustering, repertoires with fewer than 30,000 or more than 120,000 public chains were excluded, along with roughly 5 repertoires with anomalous nucleotide sharing. This immuneACCESS table, as held by TCRdb, lists in-frame sequences with V and J called but not all clones. Of the missing ones, under half trace to an unresolved V gene in checked studies; the others have no known cause. That table gives V, J and clone size, and the DNA gave D and trimming. This sample has under 200,000 clones in its table, and approximately 84% of those were observed once. The top ten clones comprise 2% to 3% of the sample.

As encoded in the germline V gene, CDR1 is SGHRS while CDR2 is YFSETQ. The germline ends are 11 bases apart after V is trimmed by 0 bases and J by 10 bases. Including the terminal cysteine and phenylalanine, the CDR3 comprises 13 residues. Only the CDR3 region is kept as DNA, spanning 39 bases read in frame from base 1. These data belong to a study of cytomegalovirus exposure and HLA in healthy donors (dated by TCRdb to about 2017). For the wider study: According to an earlier analysis of a few hundred of the donors, about 180 million T cells yielded approximately 120 million unique TCR beta sequences and around 280 Gb of sequence data. All discovery cohort repertoires had been generated using a single sequencing platform. An early release that covered some 640 HLA-typed donors contained approximately 290 gigabases of sequencing data and 65 million to 100 million unique TCR sequences. Among the roughly 430 genotyped donors, around 81% belonged to the genetic ancestry cluster associated with self-reported Caucasian donors. Both class I and class II loci were covered by HLA typing, at four-digit resolution. In a later genetic analysis, genome-wide SNP genotypes for about 60% of the 666 donors were used, and that subset was treated as a discovery cohort. Among a few hundred genotyped donors of the cohort, an average of around 240,000 unique TCR beta nucleotide sequences were sequenced per donor, roughly a sixth of them non-productive. Rather than using new phenotypic data, the later analysis identified candidate immune exposures from TCR beta sequences and from how often those sequences occurred across donors. In an earlier analysis of around 540 of the donors, high-throughput TCR beta sequencing was used to judge whether each TCR beta V gene segment behaved as functional or pseudogenic. Alongside the repertoire data, information on donor age, sex, ethnicity and CMV serostatus was compiled. The number of typed donors differed by locus: roughly 620-630 for A, B, C, DRB1 and DQB1; 522 for DQA1; 606 for DPA1; and some 450 for DPB1. Using immunosequencing, the study profiled T cell repertoires from 550 to 750 subjects and related those repertoires to cytomegalovirus serostatus. Several DR-DQ haplotypes were handled as single units for association and clustering, since linkage in the cohort was strong. In addition to the first cohort of approximately 670 subjects, a separate validation cohort of around 110 different subjects was used. To predict cytomegalovirus infection status, the study brought together high-throughput TCR immunosequencing, statistical association of individual TCRs with disease status, and machine learning. The aim of the study was to test whether cataloging public T cell receptors could identify signatures of past pathogen exposure. In a later analysis, previously published TCR beta repertoires from 600 to 850 donors were re-analyzed and high-resolution HLA genotyping was added so that TCR occurrence patterns could be studied. Results the study describes overall, beyond this receptor: CMV serostatus was the only immune exposure information available for the cohort. Roughly uniform sequencing depth across donors was assumed in presence/absence analyses, although this assumption may not hold. Linkage disequilibrium might explain the correlated functional status among segregating V segments, but an unknown experimental factor could not be excluded. Compared with equally common non-associated chains, HLA-associated TCR beta chains in a later analysis were more clonally expanded and had lower generation probabilities. A further reported finding was that TCR beta sequences accurately predicted the HLA-A and HLA-B alleles for most subjects in the first cohort. A later analysis associated around 16,000 TCR beta sequences with specific HLA alleles at a false discovery rate of 0.05. According to a later analysis, parvovirus B19, influenza, CMV and Epstein-Barr virus appeared linked to several top co-occurrence clusters. Most TCR sequences were seen in very few donors, while some public TCRs were found in many individuals. Because HLA typing was missing for some donors at each locus, association tests included only the typed subset. In a later analysis, the rate of TCR association differed among HLA loci, with DRB1 alleles having the most associated TCRs and HLA-C alleles having the fewest. A later genetic analysis associated a missense DCLRE1C variant with V-gene and J-gene trimming of TCR beta chains, and an independent cohort replicated the association. In this cohort, only TCR beta chains were sequenced, and detectable features were limited by the absence of alpha or paired-chain data. Most CMV-associated TCR beta chains appeared to be HLA-restricted in a later analysis, and the HLA associations seemed to be driven largely by CMV exposure. Some IMGT-functional V segments, including TRBV6-2 and TRBV6-3, could not be told apart with the 87-base-pair reads, so those segments were excluded. The earlier analysis of approximately 560 of the donors excluded around 17 rarely observed V segments, including chromosome 9 orphons, because counts were too low. In vitro tests confirmed that three of the cytomegalovirus-associated TCR beta chains recognize cytomegalovirus antigens. In the study, 150 to 200 TCR beta chains were listed as associated with cytomegalovirus. A group of highly shared sequence variants was considered likely to be a technical artifact of the sequencing pipeline. When HLA alleles, especially DR and DQ, strongly co-occurred, attributing TCR associations to individual alleles was difficult. Compared with the roughly 700-donor mean, donors in an Asian-associated ancestry cluster had fewer N-insertions in productive TCRs, according to a later genetic analysis. According to the authors, the approach could potentially be generalized to other disease states and immunological phenotypes. The classifier was reported to diagnose cytomegalovirus status with high specificity and sensitivity in both the original and validation cohorts. An earlier analysis of approximately 530 of the donors showed that most TCR beta V segments appeared in productive rearrangements either about 90% or about 30% of the time, which broadly matched IMGT annotations.

The cohort comprised some 680 healthy bone marrow donors. Cohort members were all nominally healthy when sampled, although unrecorded immune exposures were likely present. The donor was CMV seropositive and belonged to the group of a few hundred seropositive cohort members. A peripheral blood sample was provided by each donor, and peripheral blood mononuclear cells were used for TCR beta sequencing. The Qiagen DNeasy Blood Extraction Kit was used to extract genomic DNA from the blood cell samples. What was sequenced was PBMCs. This chain joins TRBV5-1 to TRBJ1-5; TRBD1 is possibly the D segment (5 matching bases). The sequence was obtained from a young man in good health and CMV-seropositive. The CDR3 corresponds to CASSLAQGGPQHF. The nucleotide sequence reads TGCGCCAGCAGCTTGGCGCAGGGCGGACCCCAGCATTTT.